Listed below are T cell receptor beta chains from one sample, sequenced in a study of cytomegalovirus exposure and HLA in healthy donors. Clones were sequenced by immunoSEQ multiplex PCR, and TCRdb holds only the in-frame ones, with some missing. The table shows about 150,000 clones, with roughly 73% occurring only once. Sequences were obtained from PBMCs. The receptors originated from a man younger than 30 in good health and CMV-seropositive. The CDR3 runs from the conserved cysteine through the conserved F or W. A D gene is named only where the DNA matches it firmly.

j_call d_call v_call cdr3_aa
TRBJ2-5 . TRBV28 CASSLNGAANYQETQYF
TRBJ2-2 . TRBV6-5 CASRMTAKFTGELFF
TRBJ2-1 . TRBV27 CASTTSYNEQFF
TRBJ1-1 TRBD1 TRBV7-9 CASSLRGGTGGFTEAFF
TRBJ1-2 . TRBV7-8 CASSLGGDTLNYGYTF
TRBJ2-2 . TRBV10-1 CASSESLAPTGELFF
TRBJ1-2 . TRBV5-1 CASSLELLDGYTF
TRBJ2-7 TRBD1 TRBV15 CATSYRQGPYEQYF
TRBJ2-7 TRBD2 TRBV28 CASRSLGSGRGNEQYF
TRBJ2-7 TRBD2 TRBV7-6 CASSSTSGSNHEQYF
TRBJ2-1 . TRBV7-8 CASSLLSNEQFF
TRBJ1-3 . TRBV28 CALEGSGNTIYF
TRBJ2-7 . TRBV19 CASRDWAYEQYF
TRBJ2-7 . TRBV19 CASSTDSSSYEQYF
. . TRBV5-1 CASSSPDTGRDEQYF
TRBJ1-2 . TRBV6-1 CASSDPGDWGYGYTF
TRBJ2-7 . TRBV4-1 CASSQGRVSVGHLYEQYF
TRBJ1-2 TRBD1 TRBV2 CAWGGTGLYGYTF
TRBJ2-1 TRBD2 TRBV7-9 CASSKDGRFHEQFF
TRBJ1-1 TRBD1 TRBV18 CASSLTGQASTEAFF
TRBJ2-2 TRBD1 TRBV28 CASSLWGQGNTGELFF
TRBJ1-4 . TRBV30 CATPGTTNEKLFF
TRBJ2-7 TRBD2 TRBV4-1 CASSQETSGPTYEQYF
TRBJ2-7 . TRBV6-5 CASSYRGGTYEQYF
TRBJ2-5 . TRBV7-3 CASSLGFRGETQYF
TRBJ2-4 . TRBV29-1 CSVYDRRLAKNIQYF
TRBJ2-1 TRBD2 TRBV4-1 CASSRLAGGPGEQFF
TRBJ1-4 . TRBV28 CASSSTTNEKLFF
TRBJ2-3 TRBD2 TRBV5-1 CASSLRLAGADTQYF
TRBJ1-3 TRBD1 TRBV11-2 CASGPTTGRNTIYF
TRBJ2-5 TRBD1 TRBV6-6 CASSPSGQGMGQYF
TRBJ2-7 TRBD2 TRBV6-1 CASSASGRALEQYF
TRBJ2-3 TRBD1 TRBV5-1 CASSPGTGGYTDTQYF
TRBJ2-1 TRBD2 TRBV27 CASTSGRFNEQFF
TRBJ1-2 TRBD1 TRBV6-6 CASGRTGFGPFGGYTF
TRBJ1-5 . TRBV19 CASSIYMTENQPQHF
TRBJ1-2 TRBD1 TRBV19 CATARDSKTNYGYTF
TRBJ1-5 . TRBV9 CASSTGDGSSPQHF
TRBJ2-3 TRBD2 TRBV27 CASSGLVTDTQYF
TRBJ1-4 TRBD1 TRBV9 CASSEGQRNEKLFF
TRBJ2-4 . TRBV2 CASSEGYFDIQYF
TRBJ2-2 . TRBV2 CASSGGSIPGKLFF
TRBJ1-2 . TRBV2 CASSVTDRGYGYTF
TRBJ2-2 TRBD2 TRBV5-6 CASSSGLAGELFF
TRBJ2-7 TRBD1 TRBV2 CASRTGQGEQYF
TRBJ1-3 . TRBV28 CASSARGSGNTIYF
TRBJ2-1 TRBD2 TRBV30 CAWSGLAQYNEQFF
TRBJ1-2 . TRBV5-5 CASSFLSGKKGFSGYTF
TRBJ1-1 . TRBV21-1 CASSTIRQGLNTEAFF
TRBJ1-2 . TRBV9 CASSVSNYGYTF
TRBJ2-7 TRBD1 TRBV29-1 CSVEETDRLQYF
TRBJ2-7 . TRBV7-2 CASSFLASESYEQYF
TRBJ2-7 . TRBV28 CASTKGGATYEQYF
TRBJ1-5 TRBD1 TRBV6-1 CATKPGQGAYQPQHF